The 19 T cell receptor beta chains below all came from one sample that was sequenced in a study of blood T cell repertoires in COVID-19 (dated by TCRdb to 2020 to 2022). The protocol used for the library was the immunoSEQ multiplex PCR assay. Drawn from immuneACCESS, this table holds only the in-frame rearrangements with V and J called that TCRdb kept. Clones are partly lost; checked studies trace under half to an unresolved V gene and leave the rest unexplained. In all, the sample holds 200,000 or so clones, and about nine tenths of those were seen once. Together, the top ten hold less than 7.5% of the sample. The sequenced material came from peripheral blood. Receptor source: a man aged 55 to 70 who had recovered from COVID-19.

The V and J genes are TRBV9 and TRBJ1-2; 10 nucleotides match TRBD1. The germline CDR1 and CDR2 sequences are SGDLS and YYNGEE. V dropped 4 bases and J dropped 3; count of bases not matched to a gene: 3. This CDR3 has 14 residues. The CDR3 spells CASSPGTGDYGYTF. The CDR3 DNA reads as TGTGCCAGCAGCCCCGGGACAGGGGACTATGGCTACACCTTC. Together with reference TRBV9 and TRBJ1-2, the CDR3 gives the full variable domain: DSGVTQTPKHLITATGQRVTLRCSPRSGDLSVYWYQQSLDQGLQFLIQYYNGEERAKGNILERFSAQQFPDLHSELNLSSLELGDSALYFCASSPGTGDYGYTFGSGTRLTVV.

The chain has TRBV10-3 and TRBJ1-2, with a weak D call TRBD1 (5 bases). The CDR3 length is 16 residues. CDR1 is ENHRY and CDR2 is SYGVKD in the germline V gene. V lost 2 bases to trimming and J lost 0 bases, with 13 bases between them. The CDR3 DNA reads TGTGCCATCAGTGAGCTTACAGGCGTCTCTAACTATGGCTACACCTTC. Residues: CAISELTGVSNYGYTF.

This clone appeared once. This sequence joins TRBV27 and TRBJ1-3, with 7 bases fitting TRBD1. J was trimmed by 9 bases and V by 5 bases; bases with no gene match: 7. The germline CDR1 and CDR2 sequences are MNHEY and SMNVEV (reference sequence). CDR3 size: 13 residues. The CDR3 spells CASSAETGTTIYF. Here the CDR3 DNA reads TGTGCCAGCAGTGCCGAGACAGGGACCACCATATATTTT.

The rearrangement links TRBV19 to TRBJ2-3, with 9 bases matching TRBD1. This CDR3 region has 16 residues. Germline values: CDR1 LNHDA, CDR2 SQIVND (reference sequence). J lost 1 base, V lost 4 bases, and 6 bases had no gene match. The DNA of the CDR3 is TGTGCCAGTAGTAGTCAGGGACAGGGCCGCACAGATACGCAGTATTTT. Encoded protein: CASSSQGQGRTDTQYF.

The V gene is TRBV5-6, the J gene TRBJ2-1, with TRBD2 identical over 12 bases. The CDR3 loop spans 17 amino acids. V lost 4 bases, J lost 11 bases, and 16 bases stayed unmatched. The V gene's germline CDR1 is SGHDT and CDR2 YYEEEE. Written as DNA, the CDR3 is TGTGCCAGCAGCCAACGGCGTACCGGACTAGCGGGGAGTCAGCAGTTCTTC. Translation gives CASSQRRTGLAGSQQFF.

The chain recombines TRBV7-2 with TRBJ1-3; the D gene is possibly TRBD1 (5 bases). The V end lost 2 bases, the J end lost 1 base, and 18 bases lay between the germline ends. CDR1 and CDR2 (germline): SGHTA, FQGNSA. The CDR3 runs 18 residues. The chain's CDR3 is CASSLLTTEPPSGNTIYF. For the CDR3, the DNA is TGTGCCAGCAGCTTATTAACGACAGAGCCTCCTTCTGGAAACACCATATATTTT.

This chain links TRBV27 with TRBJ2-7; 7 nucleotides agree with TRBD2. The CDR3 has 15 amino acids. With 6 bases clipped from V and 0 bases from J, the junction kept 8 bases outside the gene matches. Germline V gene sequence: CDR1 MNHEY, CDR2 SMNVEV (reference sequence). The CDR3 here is CASSRAGWSSYEQYF. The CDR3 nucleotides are TGTGCCAGCAGCCGAGCGGGATGGAGCTCCTACGAGCAGTACTTC.

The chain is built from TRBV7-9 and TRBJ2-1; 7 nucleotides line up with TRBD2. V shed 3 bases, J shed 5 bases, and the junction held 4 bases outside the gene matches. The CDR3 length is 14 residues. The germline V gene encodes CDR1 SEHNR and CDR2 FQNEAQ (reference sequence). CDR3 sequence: CASSLVGGNNEQFF. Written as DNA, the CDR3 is TGTGCCAGCAGCTTGGTGGGGGGGAACAATGAGCAGTTCTTC.

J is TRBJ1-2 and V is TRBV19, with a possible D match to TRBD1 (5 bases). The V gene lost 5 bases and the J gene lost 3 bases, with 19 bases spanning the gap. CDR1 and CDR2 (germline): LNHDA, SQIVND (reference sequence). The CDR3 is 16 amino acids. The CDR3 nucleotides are TGTGCCAGTAGTCACCCCCGGGGGGGAGTGGACTATGGCTACACCTTC. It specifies CASSHPRGGVDYGYTF.

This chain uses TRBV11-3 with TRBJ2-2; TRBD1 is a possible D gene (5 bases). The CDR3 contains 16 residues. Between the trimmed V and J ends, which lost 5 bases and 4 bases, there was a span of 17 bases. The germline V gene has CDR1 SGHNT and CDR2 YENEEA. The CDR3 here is CASSKGQGRSTGELFF. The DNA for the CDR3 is TGTGCCAGCAGCAAAGGACAAGGTCGAAGCACCGGGGAGCTGTTTTTT.

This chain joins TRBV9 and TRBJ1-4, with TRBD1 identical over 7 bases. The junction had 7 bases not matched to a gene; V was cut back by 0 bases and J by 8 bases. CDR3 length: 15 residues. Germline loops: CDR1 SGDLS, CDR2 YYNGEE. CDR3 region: CASSVAQGEGEKLFF. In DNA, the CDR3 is TGTGCCAGCAGCGTAGCCCAGGGGGAAGGGGAAAAACTGTTTTTT.

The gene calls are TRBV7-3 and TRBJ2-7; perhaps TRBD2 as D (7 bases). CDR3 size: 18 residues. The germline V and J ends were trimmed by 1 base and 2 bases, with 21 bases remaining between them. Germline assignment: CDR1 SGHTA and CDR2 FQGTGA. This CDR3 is CASSLSPRGAGNTYEQYF. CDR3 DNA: TGTGCCAGCAGCTTAAGCCCCCGGGGGGCAGGCAACACCTACGAGCAGTACTTC.

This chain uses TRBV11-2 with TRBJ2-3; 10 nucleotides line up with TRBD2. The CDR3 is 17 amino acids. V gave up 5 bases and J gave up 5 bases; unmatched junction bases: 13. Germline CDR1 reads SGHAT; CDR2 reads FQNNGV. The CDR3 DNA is TGTGCCAGCAGCCCTATGCTAGCGGGAGTTTGGGTAGATACGCAGTATTTT. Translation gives CASSPMLAGVWVDTQYF.

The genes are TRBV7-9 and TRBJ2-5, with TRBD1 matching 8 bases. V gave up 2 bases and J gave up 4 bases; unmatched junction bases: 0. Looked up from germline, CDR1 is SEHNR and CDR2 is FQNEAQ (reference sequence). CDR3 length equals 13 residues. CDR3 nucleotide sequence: TGTGCCAGCAGCTTACAGGGGGCAGAGACCCAGTACTTC. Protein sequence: CASSLQGAETQYF.

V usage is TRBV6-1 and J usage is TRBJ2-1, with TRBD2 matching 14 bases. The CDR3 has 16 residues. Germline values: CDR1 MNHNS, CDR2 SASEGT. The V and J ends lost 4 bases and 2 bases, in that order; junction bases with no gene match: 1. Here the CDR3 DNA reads TGTGCCAGCAGTGGGACTAGCGGGGGGCCCTACAATGAGCAGTTCTTC. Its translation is CASSGTSGGPYNEQFF.

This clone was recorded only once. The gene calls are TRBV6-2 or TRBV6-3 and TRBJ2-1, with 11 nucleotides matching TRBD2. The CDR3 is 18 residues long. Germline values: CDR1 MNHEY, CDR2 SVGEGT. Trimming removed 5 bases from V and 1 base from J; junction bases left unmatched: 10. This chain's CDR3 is CASSPHSGLAGSYNEQFF. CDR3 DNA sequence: TGTGCCAGCAGTCCCCACTCCGGACTAGCGGGTTCCTACAATGAGCAGTTCTTC.

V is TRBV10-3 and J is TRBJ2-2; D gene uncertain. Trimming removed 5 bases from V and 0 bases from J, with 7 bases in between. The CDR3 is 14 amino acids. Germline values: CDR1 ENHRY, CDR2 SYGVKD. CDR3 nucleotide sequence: TGTGCCATCAGTTACACAGCGAACACCGGGGAGCTGTTTTTT. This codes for CAISYTANTGELFF.

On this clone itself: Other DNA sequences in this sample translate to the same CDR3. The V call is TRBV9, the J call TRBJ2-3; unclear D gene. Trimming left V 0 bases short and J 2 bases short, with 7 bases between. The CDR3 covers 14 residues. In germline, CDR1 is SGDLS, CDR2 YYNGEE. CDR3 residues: CASSVARYTDTQYF. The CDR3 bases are TGTGCCAGCAGCGTAGCACGGTACACAGATACGCAGTATTTT.

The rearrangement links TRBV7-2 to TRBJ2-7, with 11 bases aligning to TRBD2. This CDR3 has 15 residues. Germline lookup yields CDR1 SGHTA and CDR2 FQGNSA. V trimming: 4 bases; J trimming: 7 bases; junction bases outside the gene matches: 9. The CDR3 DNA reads TGTGCCAGCAGCTCCCAGACTAGCGGGATCGGAGAGCAGTACTTC. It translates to CASSSQTSGIGEQYF.